A selection of T cell receptor beta chains follows, all from one sample in a study of T-cell memory formation after mild COVID-19. Each CDR3 protein is one row after TCRdb ran MiXCR on the 5' RACE reads. The repertoire consists of under 300,000 distinct CDR3 sequences, with roughly 8% occurring once and the leading ten covering 20% to 25%. Material for sequencing was PBMCs or a T cell subset sorted from them (not recorded which). The receptors come from a man between 18 and 35 years old who had mild COVID-19 (a few samples of this study predate the infection). Cell type and time point are not known. Each CDR3 is given with its conserved first and last residue. A D gene is named only where the DNA matches it firmly. Expanded clones are given a class, and other clones once, few, many or no size at all.

>many|TRBJ1-5|14|NA|TRBV12-3/TRBV12-4
TGTGCCAGCAGTTTTCGGGACAGCAATCAGCCCCAGCATTTT
CASSFRDSNQPQHF
>many|TRBJ2-3|12|NA|TRBV20-1
TGCAGTGCTAGAGGGGGCACAGATACGCAGTATTTT
CSARGGTDTQYF
>many|TRBJ1-1|13|NA|TRBV5-1
TGCGCCAGCAGCTTGACCCAGAACACTGAAGCTTTCTTT
CASSLTQNTEAFF
>many|TRBJ1-5|17|TRBD1|TRBV3-1
TGTGCCAGCAGCCCGCGACAGGGAATCATTAGCAATCAGCCCCAGCATTTT
CASSPRQGIISNQPQHF
>NA|TRBJ1-1|14|NA|TRBV28
TGTGCCAGCAGCCCCCCCAATAGGGGCACTGAAGCTTTCTTT
CASSPPNRGTEAFF
>many|TRBJ2-1|12|TRBD1|TRBV10-2
TGCGCCAGCAGGACAGGGGGAGATGAGCAGTTCTTC
CASRTGGDEQFF
>many|TRBJ2-1|16|TRBD1|TRBV9
TGTGCCAGCAGCGTAGGTGTAGCTTACAGGGGCAATGAGCAGTTCTTC
CASSVGVAYRGNEQFF
>NA|TRBJ2-5|14|NA|TRBV7-2
TGTGCCAGCAGCCAAGGGCCTTACCAAGAGACCCAGTACTTC
CASSQGPYQETQYF
>NA|TRBJ2-1|15|NA|TRBV7-9
TGTGCCAGCAGCTCCGGGACTCGAAGCCACAATGAGCAGTTCTTC
CASSSGTRSHNEQFF
>NA|TRBJ1-5|11|NA|TRBV6-1
TGTGCCAGCAGTGAAGATCAGCCCCAGCATTTT
CASSEDQPQHF
>many|TRBJ1-4|16|TRBD1|TRBV6-5
TGTGCCAGCAGACTGACAGGGAGGGGGGGGAATGAAAAACTGTTTTTT
CASRLTGRGGNEKLFF
>NA|TRBJ2-1|14|NA|TRBV11-3
TGTGCCAGCAGCTTATCTCGCGGGTGGGGTGAGCAGTTCTTC
CASSLSRGWGEQFF
>many|TRBJ2-1|15|NA|TRBV11-2
TGTGCCAGCAGCTTAGGCGGGACCCCTTACAATGAGCAGTTCTTC
CASSLGGTPYNEQFF
>NA|TRBJ2-7|15|NA|TRBV4-3
TGCGCCAGCAGCCGGAGAGGGAGTTCCTCCTACGAGCAGTACTTC
CASSRRGSSSYEQYF
>many|TRBJ2-2|14|NA|TRBV12-3/TRBV12-4
TGTGCCAGCAGTTTAAAGGCAGGGAGCGGGGAGCTGTTTTTT
CASSLKAGSGELFF
>many|TRBJ2-1|12|NA|TRBV12-3/TRBV12-4
TGTGCCAGCAGTTTAAGGGTCTTGGGGCAGTTCTTC
CASSLRVLGQFF
>NA|TRBJ2-5|12|NA|TRBV5-5
TGTGCCAGCATCGACGGGGCAGAGACCCAGTACTTC
CASIDGAETQYF
>few|TRBJ2-1|19|NA|TRBV9
TGTGCCAGCAGCGTAGGTTTAAGTTTATCGGGGACTCGCACCAATGAGCAGTTCTTC
CASSVGLSLSGTRTNEQFF
>NA|TRBJ2-1|15|TRBD2|TRBV12-3/TRBV12-4
TGTGCCAGCAGTCTGCGGGGGGGATTCTACAATGAGCAGTTCTTC
CASSLRGGFYNEQFF
>few|TRBJ2-7|16|NA|TRBV2
TGTGCCAGCAGTTACAGTCCCCACGGGGGCGCGGGTGAGCAGTACTTC
CASSYSPHGGAGEQYF
>few|TRBJ1-5|16|NA|TRBV6-6
TGTGCCAGCAGTTACCCCGGGGGCCAAGGGGATCAGCCCCAGCATTTT
CASSYPGGQGDQPQHF
>NA|TRBJ1-1|15|NA|TRBV5-6
TGTGCCAGCAGCCCCATTGGGCATAAGAACACTGAAGCTTTCTTT
CASSPIGHKNTEAFF
>NA|TRBJ2-3|17|NA|TRBV21-1
TGTGCCAGCAGCAAAATCTGTCAGCGGGGGGGCACAGATACGCAGTATTTT
CASSKICQRGGTDTQYF
>many|TRBJ2-7|15|NA|TRBV15
TGTGCCACCAGCAGAGCTAGAGGGGTCATCTACGAGCAGTACTTC
CATSRARGVIYEQYF
>many|TRBJ2-5|12|TRBD1|TRBV29-1
TGCAGCGTCTGGACAGGGGCTGAGACCCAGTACTTC
CSVWTGAETQYF
>many|TRBJ2-3|18|TRBD2|TRBV18
TGTGCCAGCTCCCTAAATTCCATAGCGGGGAGTAGCACAGATACGCAGTATTTT
CASSLNSIAGSSTDTQYF